A selection of T cell receptor beta chains follows, all from one sample in a study of T cell responses to AZD1222 COVID-19 vaccine. Profiling relied on immunoSEQ multiplex PCR, and the TCRdb table lists in-frame clones only, not all of them. The sample has 120,000 to 150,000 clones; 91% are singletons. The source was peripheral blood, collected 28 days after the second AZD1222 dose. The receptors were sampled from an adult who received the AZD1222 COVID-19 vaccine. CDR3s include the opening cysteine and the closing phenylalanine or tryptophan. D genes are given only for firm matches. Expanded clones are given a class, and other clones once, few, many or no size at all.

>TRBV11-3|TRBJ1-4|-|-
CASSLIGVTNEKLFF
TGTGCCAGCAGCTTAATAGGGGTTACTAATGAAAAACTGTTTTTT
>TRBV3-1/TRBV3-2|TRBJ1-5|-|-
CASSLGGGNQPQHF
TGTGCCAGCAGCCTCGGGGGAGGCAATCAGCCCCAGCATTTT
>TRBV6-5|TRBJ1-1|-|-
CASRSGGRTEAFF
TGTGCCAGCAGGTCGGGGGGAAGGACTGAAGCTTTCTTT
>TRBV4-2|TRBJ1-2|-|-
CASSQDGGLHGYTF
TGTGCCAGCAGCCAAGATGGGGGATTACATGGCTACACCTTC
>TRBV19|TRBJ1-2|TRBD1|-
CASSSQSGTEYGYTF
TGTGCCAGTAGTTCTCAGAGCGGGACAGAGTATGGCTACACCTTC
>TRBV7-8|TRBJ1-1|TRBD1|-
CASSQSRGVPTEAFF
TGTGCCAGCAGCCAGAGCAGGGGGGTGCCCACTGAAGCTTTCTTT
>TRBV7-8|TRBJ2-7|TRBD2|-
CASSLAAAGGSYEQYF
TGTGCCAGCAGCTTAGCGGCAGCGGGAGGATCTTACGAGCAGTACTTC
>TRBV9|TRBJ1-1|-|-
CASSVGGGAAFF
TGTGCCAGCAGCGTAGGTGGAGGGGCAGCTTTCTTT
>TRBV4-2|TRBJ2-1|TRBD1|-
CASSQDGQGDNEQFF
TGTGCCAGCAGCCAAGACGGACAGGGCGACAATGAGCAGTTCTTC
>TRBV10-3|TRBJ1-1|-|-
CAINDMRTEAFF
TGTGCCATCAACGACATGAGGACTGAAGCTTTCTTT
>TRBV18|TRBJ2-1|-|-
CASSPLGPGDEQFF
TGTGCCAGCTCACCACTAGGGCCCGGGGATGAGCAGTTCTTC
>TRBV19|TRBJ1-6|-|-
CASSYRDSPLHF
TGTGCCAGTAGCTACAGGGATTCACCCCTCCACTTT
>TRBV5-4|TRBJ1-3|-|-
CASSNPGRISGNTIYF
TGTGCCAGCAGCAACCCCGGAAGGATCTCTGGAAACACCATATATTTT
>TRBV30|TRBJ2-7|TRBD1|-
CAWRRQGAIEQYF
TGTGCCTGGAGAAGACAGGGGGCTATCGAGCAGTACTTC
>TRBV7-2|TRBJ2-7|-|-
CASSSSWGVDEQYF
TGTGCCAGCAGCTCATCCTGGGGTGTGGACGAGCAGTACTTC
>TRBV29-1|TRBJ2-2|-|-
CSVEGTPSNTGELFF
TGCAGCGTTGAAGGGACACCCTCGAACACCGGGGAGCTGTTTTTT
>TRBV15|TRBJ1-2|-|-
CATSREGGANYGYTF
TGTGCCACCAGCAGAGAAGGGGGAGCTAACTATGGCTACACCTTC
>TRBV7-9|TRBJ2-1|TRBD2|-
CASSAGGPFHDEQFF
TGTGCCAGCAGCGCGGGGGGGCCATTCCACGATGAGCAGTTCTTC
>TRBV29-1|TRBJ2-6|-|-
CSVETTGGSSGANVLTF
TGCAGCGTTGAAACAACCGGGGGAAGCTCTGGGGCCAACGTCCTGACTTTC
>TRBV19|TRBJ2-7|TRBD1|-
CASSQDRGSYEQYF
TGTGCCAGTAGTCAGGACAGGGGATCTTACGAGCAGTACTTC
>TRBV2|TRBJ1-5|-|-
CASSGQYSNQPQHF
TGTGCCAGCAGTGGACAGTATAGCAATCAGCCCCAGCATTTT
>TRBV11-2|TRBJ1-1|-|-
CASSLAGGGRGEAFF
TGTGCCAGCAGCTTAGCCGGGGGCGGGAGAGGTGAAGCTTTCTTT
>TRBV4-3|TRBJ2-3|TRBD2|-
CASSQESQRGNTDTQYF
TGCGCCAGCAGCCAAGAATCCCAGCGGGGAAACACAGATACGCAGTATTTT
>TRBV19|TRBJ2-5|TRBD1|-
CASRLTGGWLETQYF
TGTGCCAGTAGACTGACAGGGGGATGGCTGGAGACCCAGTACTTC
>TRBV12-3/TRBV12-4|TRBJ2-7|-|-
CASSFGASYEQYF
TGTGCCAGCAGTTTCGGGGCATCCTACGAGCAGTACTTC
>TRBV2|TRBJ1-1|TRBD1|-
CASSAGQGAGNTEAFF
TGTGCCAGCAGTGCGGGACAGGGGGCGGGGAACACTGAAGCTTTCTTT
>TRBV5-4|TRBJ1-1|-|-
CASSLFFGGGLTEAFF
TGTGCCAGCAGCCTCTTCTTTGGGGGGGGGCTGACTGAAGCTTTCTTT
>TRBV5-4|TRBJ2-1|-|once
CASNPRWSNEQFF
TGTGCCAGCAACCCACGGTGGAGTAATGAGCAGTTCTTC
>TRBV5-1|TRBJ1-2|TRBD1|-
CASSIDRVDYGYTF
TGCGCCAGCAGTATCGACAGGGTCGACTATGGCTACACCTTC
>TRBV7-2|TRBJ2-3|-|-
CASSLEAEPSTDTQYF
TGTGCCAGCAGCTTAGAGGCCGAACCTAGCACAGATACGCAGTATTTT
>TRBV19|TRBJ1-6|-|-
CASNLGYNSPLHF
TGTGCCAGTAATTTAGGGTATAATTCACCCCTCCACTTT
>TRBV7-8|TRBJ1-2|-|-
CASSHRDFYGYTF
TGTGCCAGCAGCCACAGGGACTTCTATGGCTACACCTTC
>TRBV5-4|TRBJ1-2|TRBD1|-
CASSPGTGNYGYTF
TGTGCCAGCAGTCCCGGGACAGGGAACTATGGCTACACCTTC
>TRBV12-3/TRBV12-4|TRBJ1-2|-|-
CASRGWGYYGYTF
TGTGCCAGCCGGGGGTGGGGATACTATGGCTACACCTTC
>TRBV12-5|TRBJ1-6|-|-
CASGLVQDSPLHF
TGTGCTAGTGGTTTGGTACAAGATTCACCCCTCCACTTT
>TRBV12-3/TRBV12-4|TRBJ2-2|-|-
CASRTGPGGELFF
TGTGCCAGCAGAACAGGCCCTGGGGGGGAGCTGTTTTTT
>TRBV7-8|TRBJ2-1|-|-
CASSFRQGSFF
TGTGCCAGCAGCTTCCGGCAGGGATCGTTCTTC
>TRBV5-1|TRBJ2-1|-|-
CASSFGILPKNEQFF
TGCGCCAGCAGCTTTGGAATATTGCCCAAGAATGAGCAGTTCTTC
>TRBV5-6|TRBJ1-2|-|-
CASSPMVRSRGYTF
TGTGCCAGCAGCCCCATGGTACGTTCTAGGGGCTACACCTTC
>TRBV19|TRBJ2-7|-|-
CASSIRSYVEQYF
TGTGCCAGTAGTATCCGGAGCTACGTTGAGCAGTACTTC
>TRBV19|TRBJ1-5|-|-
CASSIDKEIVRRQPQHF
TGTGCCAGTAGTATAGATAAGGAAATAGTGAGGCGTCAGCCCCAGCATTTT
>TRBV15|TRBJ1-1|TRBD1|-
CATSSRTGANTEAFF
TGTGCCACCAGCAGCAGGACAGGGGCGAACACTGAAGCTTTCTTT
>TRBV2|TRBJ2-2|TRBD2|-
CASSSPTSGAVGELFF
TGTGCCAGCAGTAGCCCGACTAGCGGGGCGGTCGGGGAGCTGTTTTTT
>TRBV10-3|TRBJ1-6|-|-
CAISESLGNSYNSPLHF
TGTGCCATCAGTGAGTCGTTGGGGAACTCCTATAATTCACCCCTCCACTTT
>TRBV9|TRBJ2-5|-|-
CASINRGFGGQETQYF
TGTGCCAGCATCAATCGGGGCTTCGGAGGCCAAGAGACCCAGTACTTC
>TRBV30|TRBJ1-4|-|-
CARPDLNEKLFF
TGTGCCCGGCCCGACCTTAATGAAAAACTGTTTTTT
>TRBV13|TRBJ2-1|TRBD2|-
CASSQRTSGILYNEQFF
TGTGCCAGCAGCCAACGGACTAGCGGGATTCTCTACAATGAGCAGTTCTTC
>TRBV5-4|TRBJ1-3|TRBD1|-
CASSPAGGGNTIYF
TGTGCCAGCAGCCCGGCAGGGGGTGGAAACACCATATATTTT
>TRBV7-2|TRBJ1-1|-|-
CASNQEGNTEAFF
TGTGCCAGCAACCAGGAGGGTAACACTGAAGCTTTCTTT
>TRBV6-5|TRBJ2-5|-|-
CASSLQETQYF
TGTGCCAGCAGTTTACAAGAGACCCAGTACTTC
>TRBV15|TRBJ1-1|-|-
CATSRKSGPFTYYVSPAFF
TGTGCCACCAGCAGAAAAAGCGGACCTTTTACCTACTATGTGTCTCCGGCTTTCTTT
>TRBV12-3/TRBV12-4|TRBJ2-3|TRBD2|-
CASTAGVMDTQYF
TGTGCCAGCACTGCGGGGGTGATGGATACGCAGTATTTT
>TRBV6-5|TRBJ1-5|-|-
CASVTGYQPQHF
TGTGCCAGCGTGACAGGTTATCAGCCCCAGCATTTT
>TRBV3-1/TRBV3-2|TRBJ2-2|TRBD1|few
CASSQPYRGTGELFF
TGTGCCAGCAGCCAACCTTACAGGGGGACCGGGGAGCTGTTTTTT
>TRBV29-1|TRBJ1-2|TRBD1|once
CSVEDRTGPNYGYTF
TGCAGCGTTGAAGATAGGACAGGGCCTAACTATGGCTACACCTTC
>TRBV2|TRBJ1-4|TRBD1|-
CASSGASGGGEKLFF
TGTGCCAGCAGTGGGGCATCAGGGGGAGGTGAAAAACTGTTTTTT
>TRBV7-9|TRBJ1-5|-|-
CASSISGNQPQHF
TGTGCCAGCAGCATATCAGGGAATCAGCCCCAGCATTTT